The 31 T cell receptor beta chains in this list originate from one sample, sequenced in a study of blood T cell repertoires in COVID-19. TCRdb's copy holds only in-frame clones and misses some; the assay was immunoSEQ multiplex PCR. The table lists around 190,000 clones, 82% of them singletons, with around 8% in the top ten. The material sequenced was peripheral blood. These TCRs come from a woman aged 55-69 years with COVID-19, enrolled during active disease.

J is TRBJ1-2 and V is TRBV25-1; the D is unclear. The CDR3 has 14 residues. The V gene's germline CDR1 is MGHDK and CDR2 SYGVNS. Between the trimmed V and J ends, which lost 6 bases and 11 bases, there was a span of 22 bases. For the CDR3, the DNA is TGTGCCAGCAGCCCCATAGGGCAGGACTCTGGGTACACCTTC. This sequence encodes CASSPIGQDSGYTF.

This chain links TRBV10-3 with TRBJ1-2, with D possibly TRBD1 on 6 matching bases. Germline V gene data show CDR1 as ENHRY and CDR2 as SYGVKD. This CDR3 is 13 amino acids long. V was shortened by 10 bases and J by 1 base, with 13 bases between the two germline ends. CDR3 nucleotides: TGTGCCACAGGGGCCGGGGATAACTATGGCTACACCTTC. Translation: CATGAGDNYGYTF.

CDR3 in DNA: TGTGCCAGCCCTAGGGGGACTAGCGGGAGTGGAGAGCAGTACTTC. Its protein is CASPRGTSGSGEQYF. This chain uses TRBV6-9 with TRBJ2-7; 14 nucleotides match TRBD2. The CDR3 is 15 amino acids. CDR1 is MNHGY and CDR2 is SVAAGI in the germline V gene. Trimming at V came to 8 bases and at J to 7 bases, leaving 10 bases not matched to a gene.

The chain uses TRBV6-1 and TRBJ2-2; D may be TRBD2 (5 bases). Trimming left V 2 bases short and J 7 bases short, with 11 bases between. There are 14 residues in the CDR3. In germline, CDR1 is MNHNS, CDR2 SASEGT. The CDR3 loop is CASSEPVAGGELFF. The DNA of the CDR3 is TGTGCCAGCAGTGAACCGGTCGCGGGCGGGGAGCTGTTTTTT.

In its sample, this clone was seen once. The chain combines TRBV3-1 (or the pseudogene TRBV3-2) with TRBJ2-7; a possible D gene is TRBD2 (6 bases). This CDR3 has 14 amino acids. The V end was cut by 4 bases, the J end by 7 bases, with 17 bases between. Germline-derived CDR1 and CDR2 are LGHDT and YNNKEL (reference sequence). DNA for the CDR3: TGTGCCAGCAGCCTCGCGGGGACCCTCTGGGAGCAGTACTTC. It yields the protein CASSLAGTLWEQYF.

This sequence joins TRBV9 and TRBJ2-6, with D unresolved. The CDR3 extends over 17 amino acids. Trimming removed 6 bases from V and 0 bases from J, with 16 bases in between. Germline values: CDR1 SGDLS, CDR2 YYNGEE. The CDR3 region has the DNA TGTGCCAGCAATAGTATCCCGAACTACTCTGGGGCCAACGTCCTGACTTTC. It codes for CASNSIPNYSGANVLTF.

The chain recombines TRBV7-8 with TRBJ1-2; the D is unclear. Trimming stripped 5 bases from V and 7 bases from J, with 11 bases between. The CDR3 runs 12 residues. Germline loops: CDR1 SGHVS, CDR2 FQNEAQ. The CDR3 sequence is CASSPSSSGYTF. In DNA form, the CDR3 reads TGTGCCAGCAGCCCCTCTTCGAGTGGCTACACCTTC.

There are a few counts of this clone. The chain couples TRBV6-6 to TRBJ1-2; D may be TRBD1 (5 bases). The germline V and J ends were trimmed by 7 bases and 4 bases, with 19 bases remaining between them. CDR1 MNHNY and CDR2 SVGAGI come from the germline V gene (reference sequence). CDR3 size: 15 residues. This chain's CDR3 is CASNLWGRESYGYTF. CDR3 sequence (DNA): TGTGCCAGCAACCTATGGGGCAGGGAAAGCTATGGCTACACCTTC.

This clone showed up just once. The chain links TRBV4-1 to TRBJ1-2; no clear D. The CDR3 has 16 amino acids. Trimming removed 2 bases from V and 5 bases from J, with 18 bases in between. CDR1 is MGHRA and CDR2 is YSYEKL in the germline V gene. The chain's CDR3 is CASSQSVAKAGYGYTF. The DNA of the CDR3 is TGCGCCAGCAGCCAATCGGTCGCTAAGGCAGGTTATGGCTACACCTTC.

This clone has a handful of counts. This chain links TRBV18 with TRBJ2-7; tentatively, D is TRBD1 (5 bases). The ends were cut back, 6 bases at V and 0 bases at J, with 12 bases in the middle. CDR1 and CDR2 (germline): KGHSH, LQKENI. This CDR3 has 14 residues. CDR3 coding DNA: TGTGCCAGCTCGCGGACCGACAGCTCCTACGAGCAGTACTTC. Encoded protein: CASSRTDSSYEQYF.

This sequence joins TRBV2 and TRBJ1-3; 12 nucleotides agree with TRBD1. V dropped 3 bases and J dropped 2; count of bases not matched to a gene: 11. The CDR3 has 19 residues. Looked up from germline, CDR1 is SNHLY and CDR2 is FYNNEI. CDR3 bases: TGTGCCAGCAGTGACCTCGCCTCCGGGACAGGGGGCACTGGAAACACCATATATTTT. This encodes CASSDLASGTGGTGNTIYF. The complete variable domain, with remaining parts taken from reference TRBV2 and TRBJ1-3, reads EPEVTQTPSHQVTQMGQEVILRCVPISNHLYFYWYRQILGQKVEFLVSFYNNEISEKSEIFDDQFSVERPDGSNFTLKIRSTKLEDSAMYFCASSDLASGTGGTGNTIYFGEGSWLTVV.

The chain has TRBV4-1 and TRBJ1-2; 10 nucleotides match TRBD1. Trimming removed 2 bases from V and 4 bases from J; junction bases left unmatched: 7. Germline V gives CDR1 MGHRA, CDR2 YSYEKL. This CDR3 contains 16 residues. The CDR3 region is CASSQSPGQGFYGYTF. The CDR3 nucleotides read TGCGCCAGCAGCCAATCACCGGGACAGGGGTTCTATGGCTACACCTTC.

The chain carries TRBV10-3 and TRBJ1-2, with 11 bases fitting TRBD1. CDR1 and CDR2 (germline): ENHRY, SYGVKD. The CDR3 covers 16 residues. The trim removed 2 bases at V and 2 bases at J, leaving 4 bases unmatched. The CDR3 sequence is CAISEGTGGGNYGYTF. The CDR3 DNA reads as TGTGCCATCAGTGAGGGGACAGGGGGTGGAAACTATGGCTACACCTTC.

The chain combines TRBV19 with TRBJ2-7, with TRBD2 matching 10 bases. Germline assignment: CDR1 LNHDA and CDR2 SQIVND (reference sequence). J gave up 5 bases and V 5 bases, and 12 bases lay outside the gene matches. There are 16 residues in the CDR3. DNA for the CDR3: TGTGCCAGTAGTCCCCGGGGAGGTAGCGGGAGGAACGAGCAGTACTTC. It encodes CASSPRGGSGRNEQYF.

A few counts support this clone. CDR3 sequence (DNA): TGTGCCAGTAGCCCACTCGGGACAGGGAATGGCTACACCTTC. Its protein is CASSPLGTGNGYTF. The V gene is TRBV19, the J gene TRBJ1-2; 9 positions match TRBD1. V shed 6 bases, J shed 6 bases, and the junction held 8 bases outside the gene matches. Germline V lookup: CDR1 LNHDA, CDR2 SQIVND (reference sequence). The CDR3 length is 14 residues.

This clone has a single count. The rearrangement links TRBV29-1 to TRBJ2-5; the D gene is possibly TRBD2 (5 bases). Germline V gene data show CDR1 as SQVTM and CDR2 as ANQGSEA. The germline V and J ends were trimmed by 5 bases and 5 bases, with 21 bases remaining between them. The CDR3 extends over 15 amino acids. For the CDR3, the DNA is TGCAGCGTTAATCCCCTTCTAGGGAGAGGGGAGACCCAGTACTTC. It specifies CSVNPLLGRGETQYF.

The J gene is TRBJ1-5, the V gene TRBV7-9; 7 nucleotides match TRBD1. CDR3 length equals 15 residues. Trimming removed 0 bases from V and 5 bases from J; junction bases left unmatched: 4. Germline-derived CDR1 and CDR2 are SEHNR and FQNEAQ (reference sequence). The CDR3 here is CASSLASQGDQPQHF. The CDR3 bases are TGTGCCAGCAGCTTAGCGAGTCAGGGGGATCAGCCCCAGCATTTT.

The CDR3 region is CASSLWAGPVHEQYF. The CDR3 bases are TGTGCCAGTTCTCTTTGGGCAGGGCCGGTCCACGAGCAGTACTTC. The chain has TRBV28 and TRBJ2-7; TRBD1 is a possible D gene (5 bases). V gave up 9 bases and J gave up 5 bases, with 23 bases separating them. This CDR3 spans 15 amino acids. Germline V CDR1 and CDR2: MDHEN, SYDVKM.

In its sample, this clone was seen many times. This rearrangement joins TRBV10-2 to TRBJ2-2; 11 bases line up with TRBD2. With 5 bases clipped from V and 4 bases from J, the junction kept 9 bases outside the gene matches. The CDR3 has 17 residues. Germline CDR1 WSHSY, CDR2 SAAADI. The CDR3 nucleotides read TGCGCCAGCAGTTCCGCTAGCGGGGGGCGTGGCACCGGGGAGCTGTTTTTT. This translates into CASSSASGGRGTGELFF.

DNA of the CDR3: TGTGCCAGCAGATCAACAGGGGCAAATAGGCCCCAGCATTTT. It specifies CASRSTGANRPQHF. The V call is TRBV28, the J call TRBJ1-5, with 7 bases fitting TRBD1. In germline, CDR1 is MDHEN, CDR2 SYDVKM. The CDR3 is 14 amino acids. After removal of 6 bases from V and 9 bases from J, the junction contained 11 bases not matched to a gene.

The chain links TRBV6-6 to TRBJ2-2, with D possibly matching TRBD2 (5 bases). Germline V lookup: CDR1 MNHNY, CDR2 SVGAGI (reference sequence). This CDR3 contains 15 residues. V lost 2 bases and J 0 bases, leaving 7 bases between the germline ends. In nucleotides, the CDR3 is TGTGCCAGCAGTTACCACGGGACGAACACCGGGGAGCTGTTTTTT. Protein sequence: CASSYHGTNTGELFF.

The V and J genes are TRBV11-2 and TRBJ1-4, with TRBD1 matching 7 bases. Germline V gene sequence: CDR1 SGHAT, CDR2 FQNNGV. Germline trimming cut 2 bases from V and 8 bases from J; bases unmatched to any gene: 5. This CDR3 is built from 14 residues. The CDR3 DNA reads TGTGCCAGCAGCTTATACAGGGGTGGCGAAAAACTGTTTTTT. As protein: CASSLYRGGEKLFF.

The chain uses TRBV5-6 and TRBJ1-1; D call uncertain. Germline V gives CDR1 SGHDT, CDR2 YYEEEE. V lost 4 bases, J lost 4 bases, and 17 bases lay in between. This CDR3 is 15 amino acids long. The CDR3, as DNA: TGTGCCAGCAGCGACCTTGGCGGCACGGCCACTGAAGCTTTCTTT. Amino acid sequence: CASSDLGGTATEAFF.

This chain links TRBV5-6 with TRBJ2-5; TRBD2 agrees at 14 bases. The germline gives CDR1 SGHDT, CDR2 YYEEEE. V shed 5 bases and J 4 bases; nucleotides not matched to a gene: 10. The CDR3 covers 17 residues. The CDR3 here is CASRRLAGGRTGETQYF. The CDR3 DNA reads TGTGCCAGCAGGAGACTAGCGGGAGGGCGAACGGGAGAGACCCAGTACTTC.

The chain employs TRBV6-1 and TRBJ1-4; unclear D gene. Trimming took 0 bases from V and 8 from J, leaving 16 bases between them. Per the germline V gene, CDR1 is MNHNS and CDR2 is SASEGT. The CDR3 spans 16 residues. CDR3 coding DNA: TGTGCCAGCAGTGAAGCGGCAGGTTTTTCATCGGAAAAACTGTTTTTT. Protein sequence: CASSEAAGFSSEKLFF.

The chain joins TRBV11-2 to TRBJ2-7; 9 bases are shared with TRBD1. CDR3 size: 16 residues. The V gene's germline CDR1 is SGHAT and CDR2 FQNNGV. V lost 1 base, J lost 3 bases, and 7 bases stayed unmatched. DNA for the CDR3: TGTGCCAGCAGCTTAGCCCGGGACAGGGCGAACTACGAGCAGTACGTC. Protein: CASSLARDRANYEQYV.

The chain employs TRBV5-6 and TRBJ1-1; no clear D. The V gene's germline CDR1 is SGHDT and CDR2 YYEEEE. CDR3 length: 12 amino acids. Between the trimmed V and J ends, which lost 3 bases and 0 bases, there was a span of 3 bases. In DNA, the CDR3 is TGTGCCAGCAGCTCAGTGAACACTGAAGCTTTCTTT. This translates into CASSSVNTEAFF.

The V gene is TRBV4-3, the J gene TRBJ2-6, with 7 nucleotides matching TRBD1. The germline gives CDR1 LGHNA, CDR2 YSLEER. CDR3 length: 19 amino acids. The trim removed 0 bases at V and 4 bases at J, leaving 12 bases unmatched. The CDR3 DNA is TGCGCCAGCAGCCAAGAATGGAGAACAGGGGCTCGGGGGGCCAACGTCCTGACTTTC. This sequence encodes CASSQEWRTGARGANVLTF.

This clone was found once. The chain combines TRBV14 with TRBJ1-4, with a possible D match to TRBD1 (6 bases). This CDR3 has 15 residues. Germline CDR1 SGHDN, CDR2 FVKESK. The V end lost 4 bases, the J end lost 10 bases, and 19 bases lay between the germline ends. CDR3 DNA sequence: TGTGCCAGCAGCCGTTCGGGGGGCCTGGTGGGAAAACTGTTTTTT. Protein product: CASSRSGGLVGKLFF. Variable domain in full (rest from reference TRBV14 and TRBJ1-4): EAGVTQFPSHSVIEKGQTVTLRCDPISGHDNLYWYRRVMGKEIKFLLHFVKESKQDESGMPNNRFLAERTGGTYSTLKVQPAELEDSGVYFCASSRSGGLVGKLFFGSGTQLSVL.

This rearrangement joins TRBV9 to TRBJ2-7; D possibly corresponds to TRBD1 (5 bases). Germline-derived CDR1 and CDR2 are SGDLS and YYNGEE. The CDR3 is 16 amino acids. V was shortened by 3 bases and J by 2 bases, with 18 bases between the two germline ends. The CDR3 protein is CASSASQGWFPYEQYF. In DNA form, the CDR3 reads TGTGCCAGCAGCGCCTCTCAGGGATGGTTTCCCTACGAGCAGTACTTC.

V gene TRBV6-5 combines with J gene TRBJ1-6, with D hard to call. This CDR3 spans 13 amino acids. Per the germline V gene, CDR1 is MNHEY and CDR2 is SVGAGI. The V and J ends lost 2 bases and 9 bases respectively, with 8 bases between them. CDR3 DNA: TGTGCCAGCAGTTACCTCCGGGGTTCACCCCTCCACTTT. Amino acids: CASSYLRGSPLHF.